These 2 T cell receptor beta chains originate from one sample sequenced in a study of blood T cell repertoires in COVID-19. Sequencing was performed with immunoSEQ multiplex PCR; in TCRdb, only in-frame clones are kept and a portion is missing. This table holds approximately 500,000 clones, roughly 90% found once. What was sequenced was PBMCs or T cells enriched from blood (not recorded which). All receptors derive from a woman between 35 and 50 years old who had recovered from COVID-19.

In this sample, this clone turned up once. This rearrangement joins TRBV5-5 to TRBJ1-3; TRBD1 is a possible D gene (6 bases). The germline CDR1 and CDR2 sequences are SGHKS and YYEKEE (reference sequence). With 0 bases removed from V and 0 bases from J, the gap between germline ends came to 10 bases. The CDR3 length is 16 residues. The CDR3 loop reads CASSLAQGTSGNTIYF. CDR3 DNA sequence: TGTGCCAGCAGCTTGGCCCAGGGGACCTCTGGAAACACCATATATTTT.

The chain combines TRBV4-1 with TRBJ2-1; D is unresolved. The CDR3 length is 14 residues. Trimming stripped 1 base from V and 7 bases from J, with 11 bases between. The germline gives CDR1 MGHRA, CDR2 YSYEKL. The CDR3 region is CASSQANSRNEQFF. CDR3 sequence (DNA): TGCGCCAGCAGCCAAGCGAACAGTAGAAATGAGCAGTTCTTC.